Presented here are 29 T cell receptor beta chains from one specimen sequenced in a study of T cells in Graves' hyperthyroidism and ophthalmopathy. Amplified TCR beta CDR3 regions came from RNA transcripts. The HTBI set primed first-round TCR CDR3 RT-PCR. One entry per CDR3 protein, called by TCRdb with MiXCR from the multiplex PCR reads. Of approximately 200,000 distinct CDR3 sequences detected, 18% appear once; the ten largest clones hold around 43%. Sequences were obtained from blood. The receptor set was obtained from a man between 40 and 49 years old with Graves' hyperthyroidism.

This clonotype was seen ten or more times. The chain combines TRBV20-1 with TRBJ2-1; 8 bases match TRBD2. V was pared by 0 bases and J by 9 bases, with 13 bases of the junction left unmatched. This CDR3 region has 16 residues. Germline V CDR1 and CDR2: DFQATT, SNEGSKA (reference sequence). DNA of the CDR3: TGCAGTGCTAGAGATTCTCGGACTAGCATTAAGGGTGAGCAGTTCTTC. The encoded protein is CSARDSRTSIKGEQFF.

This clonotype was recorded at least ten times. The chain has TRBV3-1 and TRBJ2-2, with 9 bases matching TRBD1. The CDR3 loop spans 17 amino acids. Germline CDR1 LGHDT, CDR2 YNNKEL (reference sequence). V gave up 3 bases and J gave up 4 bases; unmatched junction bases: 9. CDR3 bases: TGTGCCAGCAGCCACGATGGACAGGGGCATGGCACCGGGGAGCTGTTTTTT. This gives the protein CASSHDGQGHGTGELFF.

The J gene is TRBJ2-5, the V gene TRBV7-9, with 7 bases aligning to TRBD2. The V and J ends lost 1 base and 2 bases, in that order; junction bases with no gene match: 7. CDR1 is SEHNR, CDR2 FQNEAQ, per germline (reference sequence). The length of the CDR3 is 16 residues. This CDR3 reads CASSLGSQGGQETQYF. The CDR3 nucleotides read TGTGCCAGCAGCTTAGGGTCTCAGGGAGGGCAAGAGACCCAGTACTTC.

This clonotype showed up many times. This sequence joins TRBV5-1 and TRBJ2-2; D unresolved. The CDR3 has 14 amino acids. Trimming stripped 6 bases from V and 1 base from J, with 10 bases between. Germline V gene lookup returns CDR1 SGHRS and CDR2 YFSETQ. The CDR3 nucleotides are TGCGCCAGCACCCCGTTGAGGAACACCGGGGAGCTGTTTTTT. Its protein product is CASTPLRNTGELFF. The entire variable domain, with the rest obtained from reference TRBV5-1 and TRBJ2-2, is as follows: KAGVTQTPRYLIKTRGQQVTLSCSPISGHRSVSWYQQTPGQGLQFLFEYFSETQRNKGNFPGRFSGRQFSNSRSEMNVSTLELGDSALYLCASTPLRNTGELFFGEGSRLTVL.

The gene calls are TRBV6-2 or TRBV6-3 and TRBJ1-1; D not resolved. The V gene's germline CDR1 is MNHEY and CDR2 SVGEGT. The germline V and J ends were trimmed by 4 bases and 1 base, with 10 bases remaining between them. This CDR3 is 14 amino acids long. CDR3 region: CASSFRGWNTEAFF. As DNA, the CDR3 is TGTGCCAGCAGTTTCCGAGGGTGGAACACTGAAGCTTTCTTT.

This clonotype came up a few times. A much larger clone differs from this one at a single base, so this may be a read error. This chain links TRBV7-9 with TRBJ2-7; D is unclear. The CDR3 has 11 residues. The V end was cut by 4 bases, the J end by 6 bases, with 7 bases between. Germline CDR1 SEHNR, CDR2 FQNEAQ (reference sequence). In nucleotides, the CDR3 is TGTGCCAGCAGCTCACCTTCCGAGCAGTACTTC. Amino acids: CASSSPSEQYF.

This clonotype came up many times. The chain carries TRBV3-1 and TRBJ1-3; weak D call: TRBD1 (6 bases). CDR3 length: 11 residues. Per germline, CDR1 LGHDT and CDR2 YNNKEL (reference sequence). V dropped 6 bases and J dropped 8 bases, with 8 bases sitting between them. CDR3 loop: CASRQGYTIYF. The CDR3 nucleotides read TGTGCCAGCAGACAGGGATACACCATATATTTT. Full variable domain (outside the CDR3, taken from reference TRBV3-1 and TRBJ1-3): DTAVSQTPKYLVTQMGNDKSIKCEQNLGHDTMYWYKQDSKKFLKIMFSYNNKELIINETVPNRFSPKSPDKAHLNLHINSLELGDSAVYFCASRQGYTIYFGEGSWLTVV.

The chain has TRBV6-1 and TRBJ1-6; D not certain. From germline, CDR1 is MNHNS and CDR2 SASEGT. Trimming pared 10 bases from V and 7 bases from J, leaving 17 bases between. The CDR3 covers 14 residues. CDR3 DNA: TGTGCCACCACCCTGTCCAGATCGAATTCACCCCTCCACTTT. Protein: CATTLSRSNSPLHF.

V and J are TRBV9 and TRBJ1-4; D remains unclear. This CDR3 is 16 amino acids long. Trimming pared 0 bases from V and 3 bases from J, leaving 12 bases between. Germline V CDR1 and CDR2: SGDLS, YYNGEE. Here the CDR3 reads CASSVGLGWANEKLFF. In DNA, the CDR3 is TGTGCCAGCAGCGTAGGCCTAGGGTGGGCTAATGAAAAACTGTTTTTT.

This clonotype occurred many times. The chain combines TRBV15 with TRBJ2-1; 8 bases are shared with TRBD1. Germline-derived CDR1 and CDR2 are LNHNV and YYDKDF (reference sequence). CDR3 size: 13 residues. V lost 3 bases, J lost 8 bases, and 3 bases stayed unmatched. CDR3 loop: CATSRDRVYEQFF. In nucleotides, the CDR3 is TGTGCCACCAGCAGGGACAGGGTATATGAGCAGTTCTTC.

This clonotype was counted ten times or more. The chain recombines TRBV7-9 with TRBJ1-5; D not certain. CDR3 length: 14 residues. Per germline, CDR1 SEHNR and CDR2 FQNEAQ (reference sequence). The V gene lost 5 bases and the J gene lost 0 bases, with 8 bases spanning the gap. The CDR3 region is CASSPTDSNQPQHF. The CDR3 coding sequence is TGTGCCAGCAGCCCGACCGATAGCAATCAGCCCCAGCATTTT.

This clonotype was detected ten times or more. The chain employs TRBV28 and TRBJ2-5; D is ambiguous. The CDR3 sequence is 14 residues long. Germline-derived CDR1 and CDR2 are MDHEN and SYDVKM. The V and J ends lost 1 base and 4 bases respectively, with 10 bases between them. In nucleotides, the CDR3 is TGTGCCAGCAGTTTATTGGTCCAGCGAGAGACCCAGTACTTC. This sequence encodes CASSLLVQRETQYF.

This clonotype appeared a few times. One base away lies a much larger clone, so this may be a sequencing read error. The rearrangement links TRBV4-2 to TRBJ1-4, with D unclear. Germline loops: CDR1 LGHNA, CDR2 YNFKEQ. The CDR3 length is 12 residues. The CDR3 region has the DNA TGTGCCAACAGCCAAGCCGGTGAAAAACTGTTTTTT. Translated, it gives CANSQAGEKLFF.

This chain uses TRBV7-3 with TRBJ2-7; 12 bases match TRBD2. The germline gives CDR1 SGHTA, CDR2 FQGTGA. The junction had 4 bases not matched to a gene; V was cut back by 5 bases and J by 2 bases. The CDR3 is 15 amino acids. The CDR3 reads CASSRLAGATYEQYF. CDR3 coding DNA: TGTGCCAGCAGCCGACTAGCGGGGGCCACCTACGAGCAGTACTTC.

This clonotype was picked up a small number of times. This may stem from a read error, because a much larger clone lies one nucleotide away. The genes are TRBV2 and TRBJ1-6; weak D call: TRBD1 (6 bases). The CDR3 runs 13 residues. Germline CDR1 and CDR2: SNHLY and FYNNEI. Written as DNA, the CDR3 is TGTGCCAGCGGCGGACAGAGTAATCCACCCCTCCACTTT. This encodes CASGGQSNPPLHF.

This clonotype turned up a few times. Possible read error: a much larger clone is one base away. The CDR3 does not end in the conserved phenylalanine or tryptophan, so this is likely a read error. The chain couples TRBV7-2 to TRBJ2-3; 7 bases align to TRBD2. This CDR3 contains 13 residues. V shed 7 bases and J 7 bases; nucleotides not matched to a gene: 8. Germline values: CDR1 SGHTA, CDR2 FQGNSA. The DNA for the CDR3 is TGTGCCAGCATAGCGGGTCCGCGCAATACGCAGTATCTT. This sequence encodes CASIAGPRNTQYL.

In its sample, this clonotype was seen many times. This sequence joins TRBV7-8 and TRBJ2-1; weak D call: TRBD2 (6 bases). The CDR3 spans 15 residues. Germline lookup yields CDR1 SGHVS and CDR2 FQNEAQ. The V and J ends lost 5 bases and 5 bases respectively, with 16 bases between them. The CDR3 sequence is CASSPTGPGDNEQFF. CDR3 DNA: TGTGCCAGCAGCCCAACAGGACCGGGAGACAATGAGCAGTTCTTC. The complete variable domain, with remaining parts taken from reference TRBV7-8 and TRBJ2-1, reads GAGVSQSPRYKVAKRGQDVALRCDPISGHVSLFWYQQALGQGPEFLTYFQNEAQLDKSGLPSDRFFAERPEGSVSTLKIQRTQQEDSAVYLCASSPTGPGDNEQFFGPGTRLTVL.

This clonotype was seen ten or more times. CDR3 DNA sequence: TGTGCCAGCAGCGCCCAGGGGTCCCACCTGAACACCGGGGAGCTGTTTTTT. The encoded protein is CASSAQGSHLNTGELFF. J is TRBJ2-2 and V is TRBV9; maybe TRBD1 (6 bases). The germline V gene encodes CDR1 SGDLS and CDR2 YYNGEE. The CDR3 covers 17 residues. With 3 bases removed from V and 1 base from J, the gap between germline ends came to 16 bases.

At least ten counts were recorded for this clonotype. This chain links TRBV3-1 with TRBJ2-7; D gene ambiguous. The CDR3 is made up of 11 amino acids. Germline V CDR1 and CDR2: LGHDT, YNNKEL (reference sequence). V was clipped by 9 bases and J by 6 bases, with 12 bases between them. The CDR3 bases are TGTGCCAGTCAAGAGGCGATCGAGCAGTACTTC. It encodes CASQEAIEQYF.

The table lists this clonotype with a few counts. The CDR3 here is CATSRRDRSSYGYTF. The CDR3 DNA is TGTGCCACCAGCAGGCGGGACAGGTCGAGCTATGGCTACACCTTC. J is TRBJ1-2 and V is TRBV15; 8 nucleotides align to TRBD1. V shed 3 bases, J shed 4 bases, and the junction held 7 bases outside the gene matches. CDR1 and CDR2 (germline): LNHNV, YYDKDF (reference sequence). The CDR3 sequence is 15 residues long.

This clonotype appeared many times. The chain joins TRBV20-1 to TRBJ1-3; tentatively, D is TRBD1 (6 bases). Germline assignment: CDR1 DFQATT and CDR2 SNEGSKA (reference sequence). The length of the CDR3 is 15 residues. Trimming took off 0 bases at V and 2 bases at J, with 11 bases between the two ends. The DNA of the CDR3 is TGCAGTGCTAGAGATAGGGGGATGACTGGAAACACCATATATTTT. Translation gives CSARDRGMTGNTIYF.

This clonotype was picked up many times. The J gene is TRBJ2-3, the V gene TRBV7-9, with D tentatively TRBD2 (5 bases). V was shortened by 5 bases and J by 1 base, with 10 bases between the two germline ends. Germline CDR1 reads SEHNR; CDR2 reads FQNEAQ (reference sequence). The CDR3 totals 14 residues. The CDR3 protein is CASSQAGGTDTQYF. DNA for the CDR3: TGTGCCAGCAGCCAAGCCGGGGGCACAGATACGCAGTATTTT.

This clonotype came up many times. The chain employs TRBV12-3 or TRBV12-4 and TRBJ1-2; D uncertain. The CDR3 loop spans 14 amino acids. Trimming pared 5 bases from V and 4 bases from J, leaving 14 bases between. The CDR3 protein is CASSEDERTYGYTF. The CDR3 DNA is TGTGCCAGCAGTGAAGATGAGAGAACCTATGGCTACACCTTC.

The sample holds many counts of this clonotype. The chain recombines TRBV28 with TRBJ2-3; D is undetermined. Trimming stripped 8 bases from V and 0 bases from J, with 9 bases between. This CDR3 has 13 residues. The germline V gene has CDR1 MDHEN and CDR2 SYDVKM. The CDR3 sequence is CASGPRSTDTQYF. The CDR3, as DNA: TGTGCCAGCGGCCCTCGGAGCACAGATACGCAGTATTTT.

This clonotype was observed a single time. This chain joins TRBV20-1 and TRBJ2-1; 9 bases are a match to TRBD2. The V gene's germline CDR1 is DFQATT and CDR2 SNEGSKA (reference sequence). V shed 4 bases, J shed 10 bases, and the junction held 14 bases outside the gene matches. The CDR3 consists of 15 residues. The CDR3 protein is CSATVAAGGLPEQFF. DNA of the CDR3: TGCAGTGCTACAGTAGCAGCGGGAGGTCTCCCCGAGCAGTTCTTC.

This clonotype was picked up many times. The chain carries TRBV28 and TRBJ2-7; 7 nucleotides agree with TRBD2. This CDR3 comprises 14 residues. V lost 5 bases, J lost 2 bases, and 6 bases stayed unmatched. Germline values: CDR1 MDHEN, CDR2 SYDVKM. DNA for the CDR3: TGTGCCAGCAGTCCCCTCGCGGGGGCCTACGAGCAGTACTTC. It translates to CASSPLAGAYEQYF.

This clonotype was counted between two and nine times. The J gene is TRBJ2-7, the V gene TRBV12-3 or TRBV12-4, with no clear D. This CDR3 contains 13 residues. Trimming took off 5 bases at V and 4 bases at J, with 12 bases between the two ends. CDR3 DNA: TGTGCCAGCAGTGATTTCCTACGGTACGAGCAGTACTTC. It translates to CASSDFLRYEQYF.

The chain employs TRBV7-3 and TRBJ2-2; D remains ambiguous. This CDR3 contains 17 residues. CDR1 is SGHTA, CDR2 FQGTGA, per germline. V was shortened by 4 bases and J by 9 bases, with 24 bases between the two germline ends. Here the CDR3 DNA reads TGTGCCAGCAGCTACCGTTCCGGTGCCTCCCCCAAGAGGGAGCTGTTTTTT. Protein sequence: CASSYRSGASPKRELFF.

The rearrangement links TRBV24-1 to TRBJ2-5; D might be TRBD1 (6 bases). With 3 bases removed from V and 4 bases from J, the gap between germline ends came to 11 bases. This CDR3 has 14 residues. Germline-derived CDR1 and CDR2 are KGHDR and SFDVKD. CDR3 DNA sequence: TGTGCCACCAGTGATCGGCAAGGGGGAGAGACCCAGTACTTC. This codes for CATSDRQGGETQYF.